Listed below are T cell receptor beta chains from one sample, sequenced in a study of T cells in Graves' hyperthyroidism and ophthalmopathy. One entry per CDR3 protein results from TCRdb running MiXCR on the multiplex PCR reads. This table holds 620,000 or so distinct CDR3 sequences, roughly 14% found once. Sequenced input: blood. These receptor sequences come from a woman between 45 and 65 years old with Graves' ophthalmopathy. CDR3s include the opening cysteine and the closing phenylalanine or tryptophan. The D gene is left open where the match is weak. Only part of the rows carry a size: once, few, many, or a class if the clone is expanded.

>TRBD2|TRBJ2-7|TRBV27|many|14
CASSPIAGFHEQYF
TGTGCCAGCAGTCCTATAGCGGGATTCCACGAGCAGTACTTC
>.|TRBJ1-5|TRBV19|.|15
CASSISGPDNQPQHF
TGTGCCAGTAGTATCTCGGGACCCGACAATCAGCCCCAGCATTTT
>.|TRBJ1-6|TRBV11-3|many|14
CASSVSSYNSPLHF
TGTGCCAGCAGTGTGAGCTCCTATAATTCACCCCTCCACTTT
>TRBD2|TRBJ2-2|TRBV6-1|.|15
CASSALAGVYGELFF
TGTGCCAGCAGTGCACTAGCGGGAGTGTACGGGGAGCTGTTTTTT
>.|TRBJ2-6|TRBV6-1|few|18
CASRRPFPVGSGANVLTF
TGTGCCAGCAGACGTCCCTTTCCGGTCGGCTCTGGGGCCAACGTCCTGACTTTC
>.|TRBJ2-1|TRBV6-1|few|11
CASRRRDEQFF
TGTGCCAGCAGGAGACGGGACGAGCAGTTCTTC
>.|TRBJ2-1|TRBV11-3|many|13
CASSLLRMNEQFF
TGTGCCAGCAGCCTACTGCGCATGAATGAGCAGTTCTTC
>TRBD2|TRBJ2-3|TRBV4-2|.|17
CASSQFPGLAGGDTQYF
TGTGCCAGCAGCCAATTCCCGGGACTAGCGGGAGGAGATACGCAGTATTTT
>.|TRBJ1-1|TRBV7-9|many|13
CASSFLGSTEAFF
TGTGCCAGCAGCTTTCTAGGGTCCACTGAAGCTTTCTTT
>.|TRBJ1-1|TRBV18|many|14
CASSPSYGNTEAFF
TGTGCCAGCTCACCATCATACGGGAACACTGAAGCTTTCTTT